A single sample gave rise to the 28 T cell receptor beta chains below, sequenced in a study of blood T cell repertoires in COVID-19. Data came from immunoSEQ multiplex PCR; TCRdb stores just in-frame clones and leaves some out. The repertoire holds roughly 170,000 clones, with approximately 85% as singletons. The source material was peripheral blood. The receptors derive from a woman in her sixties or seventies with COVID-19, enrolled during active disease.

The chain carries TRBV5-1 and TRBJ2-5; 12 nucleotides agree with TRBD2. Germline CDR1 reads SGHRS; CDR2 reads YFSETQ. The CDR3 extends over 17 amino acids. The V segment lost 3 bases and the J segment 5 bases; nucleotides outside the gene matches: 11. The CDR3 reads CASSSAPSGGAPETQYF. CDR3 DNA sequence: TGCGCCAGCAGCTCCGCACCTAGCGGGGGGGCCCCTGAGACCCAGTACTTC.

The chain joins TRBV19 to TRBJ1-1; 8 bases line up with TRBD1. CDR3 length equals 15 residues. J lost 4 bases, V lost 1 base, and 5 bases had no gene match. Germline V gene lookup returns CDR1 LNHDA and CDR2 SQIVND (reference sequence). CDR3 coding DNA: TGTGCCAGTAGTATAGGGGACAGGAAACCCACTGAAGCTTTCTTT. Amino acid sequence: CASSIGDRKPTEAFF.

The CDR3 loop is CASSHRRGGGNTGELFF. In nucleotides, the CDR3 is TGTGCCAGCAGCCATCGGCGGGGAGGAGGGAACACCGGGGAGCTGTTTTTT. V gene TRBV5-6 combines with J gene TRBJ2-2, with TRBD2 as a possible D gene (6 bases). The CDR3 is made up of 17 amino acids. CDR1 and CDR2 from the germline V gene are SGHDT and YYEEEE. The V end was cut by 4 bases, the J end by 1 base, with 17 bases between. Using reference TRBV5-6 and TRBJ2-2 for the parts outside the CDR3, the full variable domain is DAGVTQSPTHLIKTRGQQVTLRCSPKSGHDTVSWYQQALGQGPQFIFQYYEEEERQRGNFPDRFSGHQFPNYSSELNVNALLLGDSALYLCASSHRRGGGNTGELFFGEGSRLTVL.

The chain uses TRBV15 and TRBJ1-4; the D is unclear. The germline V and J ends were trimmed by 2 bases and 3 bases, with 13 bases remaining between them. Germline CDR1 reads LNHNV; CDR2 reads YYDKDF (reference sequence). The CDR3 totals 16 residues. The CDR3 reads CATSRRSGVSNEKLFF. Written as DNA, the CDR3 is TGTGCCACCAGCAGACGTAGCGGGGTGTCTAATGAAAAACTGTTTTTT. Together with reference TRBV15 and TRBJ1-4, the CDR3 gives the full variable domain: DAMVIQNPRYQVTQFGKPVTLSCSQTLNHNVMYWYQQKSSQAPKLLFHYYDKDFNNEADTPDNFQSRRPNTSFCFLDIRSPGLGDTAMYLCATSRRSGVSNEKLFFGSGTQLSVL.

The chain carries TRBV5-4 and TRBJ2-5; no definite D call. The CDR3 has 14 residues. CDR1 is SGHNT and CDR2 is YYREEE in the germline V gene (reference sequence). V lost 0 bases, J lost 5 bases, and 11 bases lay in between. Here the CDR3 reads CASSLVGRSETQYF. DNA for the CDR3: TGTGCCAGCAGCTTGGTCGGTCGGTCGGAGACCCAGTACTTC. The whole variable domain, remainder taken from reference TRBV5-4 and TRBJ2-5, is ETGVTQSPTHLIKTRGQQVTLRCSSQSGHNTVSWYQQALGQGPQFIFQYYREEENGRGNFPPRFSGLQFPNYSSELNVNALELDDSALYLCASSLVGRSETQYFGPGTRLLVL.

This clone was counted a few times. The J gene is TRBJ2-1, the V gene TRBV4-3; 8 positions match TRBD2. V gave up 0 bases and J gave up 2 bases; unmatched junction bases: 6. The CDR3 is made up of 17 amino acids. The germline V gene encodes CDR1 LGHNA and CDR2 YSLEER. The CDR3 nucleotides are TGCGCCAGCAGCCAAGATCTAGGGACTAGGGCCTACAATGAGCAGTTCTTC. As protein: CASSQDLGTRAYNEQFF.

This chain joins TRBV11-3 and TRBJ2-1; D ambiguous. The CDR3 is 13 amino acids. V was cut by 4 bases and J by 7 bases, with 11 bases left in between. Germline V gene sequence: CDR1 SGHNT, CDR2 YENEEA. The DNA of the CDR3 is TGTGCCAGCAGCTCCTCTCGTAATAATGAGCAGTTCTTC. Translation: CASSSSRNNEQFF. The full variable domain, rest sourced from reference TRBV11-3 and TRBJ2-1, is EAGVVQSPRYKIIEKKQPVAFWCNPISGHNTLYWYLQNLGQGPELLIRYENEEAVDDSQLPKDRFSAERLKGVDSTLKIQPAELGDSAVYLCASSSSRNNEQFFGPGTRLTVL.

The chain combines TRBV5-4 with TRBJ2-7; 7 bases fit TRBD1. CDR1 and CDR2 from the germline V gene are SGHNT and YYREEE (reference sequence). This CDR3 is 13 amino acids long. V dropped 4 bases and J dropped 7; count of bases not matched to a gene: 8. The CDR3 DNA reads as TGTGCCAGCAGCAGGGACAGCCACGGGGAGCAGTACTTC. Its protein product is CASSRDSHGEQYF.

The V and J genes are TRBV19 and TRBJ2-5; 10 bases match TRBD1. CDR3 length equals 15 residues. Trimming removed 2 bases from V and 4 bases from J; junction bases left unmatched: 4. Germline CDR1 is LNHDA and CDR2 is SQIVND (reference sequence). CDR3 loop: CASSITRTGGETQYF. In DNA, the CDR3 is TGTGCCAGTAGTATAACCCGGACAGGGGGAGAGACCCAGTACTTC.

This chain uses TRBV4-3 with TRBJ2-1, with 11 bases aligning to TRBD2. Germline lookup yields CDR1 LGHNA and CDR2 YSLEER. V gave up 3 bases and J gave up 4 bases; unmatched junction bases: 2. The CDR3 runs to 15 residues. The CDR3 sequence is CASSQGTSGYNEQFF. The CDR3 region has the DNA TGCGCCAGCAGCCAGGGGACTAGCGGTTACAATGAGCAGTTCTTC.

This chain connects TRBV6-6 to TRBJ2-3, with a possible D match to TRBD2 (5 bases). The length of the CDR3 is 14 residues. Trimming took off 6 bases at V and 0 bases at J, with 10 bases between the two ends. Per germline, CDR1 MNHNY and CDR2 SVGAGI (reference sequence). The CDR3 is CASSAGYSTDTQYF. In DNA form, the CDR3 reads TGTGCCAGCAGCGCGGGCTATAGCACAGATACGCAGTATTTT.

The chain employs TRBV11-2 and TRBJ1-1; no firm D call. The CDR3 totals 12 residues. Between the trimmed V and J ends, which lost 6 bases and 6 bases, there was a span of 11 bases. CDR1 is SGHAT, CDR2 FQNNGV, per germline. The chain's CDR3 is CASRIGEAEAFF. For the CDR3, the DNA is TGTGCCAGCAGAATCGGGGAGGCTGAAGCTTTCTTT.

The chain recombines TRBV28 with TRBJ2-4; the D gene is possibly TRBD1 (6 bases). The CDR3 sequence is 17 residues long. V was shortened by 3 bases and J by 0 bases, with 15 bases between the two germline ends. CDR1 and CDR2 (germline): MDHEN, SYDVKM. The CDR3 spells CASSFRDIPLAKNIQYF. DNA for the CDR3: TGTGCCAGCAGTTTTCGGGACATCCCTCTAGCCAAAAACATTCAGTACTTC.

V usage is TRBV15 and J usage is TRBJ1-2; the D gene is possibly TRBD1 (6 bases). The CDR3 is made up of 12 amino acids. The germline gives CDR1 LNHNV, CDR2 YYDKDF (reference sequence). V was cut by 8 bases and J by 5 bases, with 12 bases left in between. CDR3 sequence: CATESRGYGYTF. The DNA of the CDR3 is TGTGCCACCGAGTCCAGGGGATATGGCTACACCTTC.

This clone was observed a single time. CDR3: CASSLDSPFEYF. The CDR3 DNA follows: TGTGCCAGCAGCTTAGATAGTCCTTTTGAGTACTTC. This sequence joins TRBV11-3 and TRBJ2-7, with D hard to call. V shed 0 bases and J shed 11 bases, with 11 bases lying between them. Germline CDR1 SGHNT, CDR2 YENEEA. This CDR3 is built from 12 residues.

The chain has TRBV9 and TRBJ2-1; D ambiguous. The CDR3 covers 14 residues. The germline V and J ends were trimmed by 0 bases and 3 bases, with 7 bases remaining between them. Germline lookup yields CDR1 SGDLS and CDR2 YYNGEE. CDR3 in amino acids: CASSVGQFYNEQFF. CDR3 sequence (DNA): TGTGCCAGCAGCGTAGGGCAGTTCTACAATGAGCAGTTCTTC.

The CDR3 reads CAISGPYGGNTQYF. DNA of the CDR3: TGTGCCATCAGCGGACCTTACGGGGGGAATACGCAGTATTTT. The chain couples TRBV10-3 to TRBJ2-3, with 7 nucleotides matching TRBD2. V lost 6 bases, J lost 7 bases, and 10 bases stayed unmatched. This CDR3 has 14 residues. Looked up from germline, CDR1 is ENHRY and CDR2 is SYGVKD.

This clone has just a few counts. The rearrangement links TRBV19 to TRBJ2-3; 9 nucleotides align to TRBD2. The CDR3 runs 14 residues. Trimming cost V 10 bases and J 6 bases; bases outside gene matches: 11. Germline lookup yields CDR1 LNHDA and CDR2 SQIVND (reference sequence). In DNA, the CDR3 is TGTGCCACAAAAATAGCGGGAGCGTTGGATACGCAGTATTTT. Its protein is CATKIAGALDTQYF.

J is TRBJ1-6 and V is TRBV5-6, with D perhaps matching TRBD1 (6 bases). The CDR3 totals 14 residues. Per the germline V gene, CDR1 is SGHDT and CDR2 is YYEEEE. Trimming removed 0 bases at V and 10 bases at J, with 11 bases between. The DNA for the CDR3 is TGTGCCAGCAGCTTGGTGACAGGTGGGTCACCCCTCCACTTT. It codes for CASSLVTGGSPLHF.

The gene calls are TRBV28 and TRBJ1-2; TRBD1 aligns across 7 bases. J lost 4 bases, V lost 6 bases, and 14 bases had no gene match. CDR3 length: 16 amino acids. Germline V lookup: CDR1 MDHEN, CDR2 SYDVKM. The CDR3 sequence: CASSREGAPSFYGYTF. The CDR3, as DNA: TGTGCCAGCAGCCGAGAGGGGGCCCCTTCTTTCTATGGCTACACCTTC.

The chain has TRBV5-1 and TRBJ2-7; 9 bases map to TRBD1. The CDR3 length is 13 residues. J gave up 6 bases and V 2 bases, and 3 bases lay outside the gene matches. CDR1 and CDR2 from the germline V gene are SGHRS and YFSETQ. CDR3: CASSFTGGFEQYF. The CDR3 DNA is TGCGCCAGCAGCTTCACAGGGGGCTTCGAGCAGTACTTC.

The rearrangement links TRBV7-2 to TRBJ1-3, with unresolved D. Germline loops: CDR1 SGHTA, CDR2 FQGNSA. The CDR3 covers 14 residues. Trimming left V 3 bases short and J 2 bases short, with 8 bases between. CDR3 residues: CASSFAQAGNTIYF. CDR3 DNA: TGTGCCAGCAGCTTCGCGCAGGCTGGAAACACCATATATTTT.

There are many counts of this clone. The rearrangement joins TRBV5-1 to TRBJ2-5, with TRBD2 as a possible D gene (5 bases). The CDR3 sequence is 18 residues long. The germline gives CDR1 SGHRS, CDR2 YFSETQ. V lost 0 bases to trimming and J lost 2 bases, with 20 bases between them. The CDR3 reads CASSLAARGAGFQETQYF. CDR3 nucleotides: TGCGCCAGCAGCTTGGCCGCTCGGGGAGCCGGGTTTCAAGAGACCCAGTACTTC.

The chain carries TRBV10-2 and TRBJ2-4, with 9 bases fitting TRBD2. CDR1 and CDR2 (germline): WSHSY, SAAADI. V was clipped by 4 bases and J by 0 bases; unmatched bases: 19. The CDR3 has 21 amino acids. CDR3 sequence: CASSVRKLLAGSTLAKNIQYF. CDR3 nucleotides: TGCGCCAGCAGTGTAAGGAAACTTCTAGCGGGGTCAACACTAGCCAAAAACATTCAGTACTTC.

This clone was observed a few times. The chain links TRBV14 to TRBJ1-1; D not resolved. V lost 4 bases to trimming and J lost 4 bases, with 25 bases between them. The CDR3 has 18 residues. Germline V gene lookup returns CDR1 SGHDN and CDR2 FVKESK. The CDR3 region is CASSPRGTISLRPTEAFF. CDR3 coding DNA: TGTGCCAGCAGCCCCCGAGGAACAATCTCCCTCCGGCCCACTGAAGCTTTCTTT.

This sequence joins TRBV6-1 and TRBJ2-2; TRBD2 might be the D (6 bases). CDR1 is MNHNS and CDR2 is SASEGT in the germline V gene. The CDR3 length is 15 residues. V shed 1 base and J shed 5 bases, with 11 bases lying between them. CDR3 region: CASSEVRLVTGELFF. The CDR3 DNA reads as TGTGCCAGCAGTGAAGTTAGACTAGTTACCGGGGAGCTGTTTTTT.

The gene calls are TRBV19 and TRBJ2-5, with 8 bases that match TRBD2. The CDR3 totals 16 residues. Germline V gene data show CDR1 as LNHDA and CDR2 as SQIVND (reference sequence). V dropped 4 bases and J dropped 5; count of bases not matched to a gene: 12. In DNA, the CDR3 is TGTGCCAGTAGTAATCAAGCGGGAGAGCTAAGGGAGACCCAGTACTTC. It encodes CASSNQAGELRETQYF.

This chain joins TRBV25-1 and TRBJ1-1, with D possibly being TRBD1 (5 bases). This CDR3 region has 13 residues. Trimming removed 7 bases from V and 4 bases from J, with 13 bases in between. Germline assignment: CDR1 MGHDK and CDR2 SYGVNS. In DNA form, the CDR3 reads TGTGCCAGCAAATTGGGGCAGGGCACTGAAGCTTTCTTT. Amino acid sequence: CASKLGQGTEAFF.